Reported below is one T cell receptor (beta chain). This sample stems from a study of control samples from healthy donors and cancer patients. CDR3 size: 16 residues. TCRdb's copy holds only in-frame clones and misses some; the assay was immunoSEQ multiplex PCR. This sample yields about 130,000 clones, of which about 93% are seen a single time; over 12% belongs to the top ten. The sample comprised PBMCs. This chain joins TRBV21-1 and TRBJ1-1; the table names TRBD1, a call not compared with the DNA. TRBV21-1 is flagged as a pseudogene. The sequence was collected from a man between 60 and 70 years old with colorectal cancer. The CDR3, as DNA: TGTGCCAGCAGCAAAGGGAGAAAGGGGGAAGTGCCTGAAGCTTTCTTT. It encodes CASSKGRKGEVPEAFF.